This TCR beta chain stems from a study of Ad26.COV2.S vaccination and SARS-CoV-2 variants. Overall study context: Of the COV1001 trial arms, the Ad26.COV2.S arm included the donor.

Treatment reported: around 19 received Ad26.COV2.S at low or high dose, single or two shots; 5 received placebo; per-sample allocation not given. Day 63 after the first vaccine or placebo injection was the time point for sampling. There are a few counts of this clone. The antigen is not known. Findings of the study overall: Total T cell responses were possibly underestimated by TCR breadth and depth analyses.

The CDR3 has 13 residues. Germline V gene sequence: CDR1 LGHNA, CDR2 YNFKEQ. Trimming left V 4 bases short and J 4 bases short, with 10 bases between. Measured with immunoSEQ multiplex PCR; TCRdb has only the in-frame clones, and not every one. The sample holds around 450,000 clones, 80% to 90% seen once. J is TRBJ1-1 and V is TRBV4-2, with D unresolved. The sequence came from a person aged 18-60 years who received the Ad26.COV2.S COVID-19 vaccine or a placebo. Source: peripheral blood, taken in a trial of Ad26.COV2.S vaccine versus placebo. CDR3 region: CASSRGFSTEAFF. CDR3 bases: TGTGCCAGCAGCCGAGGGTTTAGCACTGAAGCTTTCTTT.